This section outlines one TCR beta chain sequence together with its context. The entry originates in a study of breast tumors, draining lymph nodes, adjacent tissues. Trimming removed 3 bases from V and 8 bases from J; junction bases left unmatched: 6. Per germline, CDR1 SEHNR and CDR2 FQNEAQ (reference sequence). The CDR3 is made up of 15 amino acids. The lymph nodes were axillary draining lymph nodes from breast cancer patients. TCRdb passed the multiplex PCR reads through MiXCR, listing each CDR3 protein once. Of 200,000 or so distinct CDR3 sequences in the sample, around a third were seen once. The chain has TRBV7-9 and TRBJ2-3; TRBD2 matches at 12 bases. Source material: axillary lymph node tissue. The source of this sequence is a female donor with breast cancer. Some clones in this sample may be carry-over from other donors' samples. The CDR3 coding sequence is TGTGCCAGCAGCTTGCTAGCGGGAGGGCCCGGTACGCAGTATTTT. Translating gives CASSLLAGGPGTQYF.